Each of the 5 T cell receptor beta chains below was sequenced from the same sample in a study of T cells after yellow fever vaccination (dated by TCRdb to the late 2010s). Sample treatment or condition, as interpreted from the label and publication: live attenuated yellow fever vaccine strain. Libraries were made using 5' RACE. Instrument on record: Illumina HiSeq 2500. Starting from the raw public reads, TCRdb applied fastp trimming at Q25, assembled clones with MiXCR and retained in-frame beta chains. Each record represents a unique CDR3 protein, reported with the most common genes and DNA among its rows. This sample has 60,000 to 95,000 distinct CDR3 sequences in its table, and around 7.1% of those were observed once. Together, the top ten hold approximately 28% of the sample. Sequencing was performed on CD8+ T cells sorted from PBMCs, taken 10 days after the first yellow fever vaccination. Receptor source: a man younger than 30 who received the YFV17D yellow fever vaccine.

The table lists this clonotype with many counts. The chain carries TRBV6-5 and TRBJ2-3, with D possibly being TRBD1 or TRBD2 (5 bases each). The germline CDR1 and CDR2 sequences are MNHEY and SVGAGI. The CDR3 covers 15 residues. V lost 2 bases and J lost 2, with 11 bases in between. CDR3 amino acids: CASSYTGAITDTQYF. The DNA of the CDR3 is TGTGCCAGCAGTTACACCGGGGCCATCACAGATACGCAGTATTTT.

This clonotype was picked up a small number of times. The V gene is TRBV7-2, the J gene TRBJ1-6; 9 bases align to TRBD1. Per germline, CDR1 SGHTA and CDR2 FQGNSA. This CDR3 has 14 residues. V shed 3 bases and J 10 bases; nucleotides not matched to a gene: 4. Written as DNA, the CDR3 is TGTGCCAGCAGCTTGACAGGGGGATGGTCACCCCTCCACTTT. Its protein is CASSLTGGWSPLHF.

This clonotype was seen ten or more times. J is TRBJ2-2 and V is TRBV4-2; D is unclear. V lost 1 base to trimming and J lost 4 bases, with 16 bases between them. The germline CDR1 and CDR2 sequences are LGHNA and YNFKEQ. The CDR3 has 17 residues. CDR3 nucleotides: TGTGCCAGCAGCCAAGGGGTAGTTTCCCCTAGCACCGGGGAGCTGTTTTTT. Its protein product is CASSQGVVSPSTGELFF.

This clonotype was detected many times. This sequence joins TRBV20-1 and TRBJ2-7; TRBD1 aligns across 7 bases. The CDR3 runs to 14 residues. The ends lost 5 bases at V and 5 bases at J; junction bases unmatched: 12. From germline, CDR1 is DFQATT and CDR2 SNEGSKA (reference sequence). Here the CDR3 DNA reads TGCAGTGCTGAAACCTCGACAGGGACCCACGAGCAGTACTTC. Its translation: CSAETSTGTHEQYF.

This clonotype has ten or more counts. The CDR3 sequence is CSARWANTEAFF. In DNA form, the CDR3 reads TGCAGTGCTAGATGGGCAAACACTGAAGCTTTCTTT. V usage is TRBV20-1 and J usage is TRBJ1-1, with D unclear. The CDR3 has 12 amino acids. Trimming cost V 2 bases and J 2 bases, with 6 bases left between them. Germline CDR1 and CDR2: DFQATT and SNEGSKA (reference sequence).